The 30 T cell receptor beta chains below all came from one sample that was sequenced in a study of cytomegalovirus exposure and HLA in healthy donors. TCRdb keeps only in-frame clones here, not all; method: immunoSEQ multiplex PCR. The table records 150,000 to 250,000 clones, approximately 80% of them present only once. The sequenced material came from PBMCs. The receptors originated from a woman aged 25 to 45 in good health and CMV-seropositive.

The genes are TRBV7-9 and TRBJ2-1; 8 positions match TRBD2. The CDR3 sequence is 16 residues long. The V gene's germline CDR1 is SEHNR and CDR2 FQNEAQ (reference sequence). V shed 7 bases, J shed 4 bases, and the junction held 12 bases outside the gene matches. The CDR3 DNA sequence: TGTGCCAGCACCCCTACGGGAGGGCGCCATTACAATGAGCAGTTCTTC. This translates into CASTPTGGRHYNEQFF.

This chain links TRBV27 with TRBJ2-7; D might be TRBD1 (5 bases). The germline V gene has CDR1 MNHEY and CDR2 SMNVEV (reference sequence). The CDR3 is made up of 14 amino acids. Trimming took 4 bases from V and 7 from J, leaving 17 bases between them. CDR3 region: CASSSLGVGWEQYF. The CDR3 coding sequence is TGTGCCAGCAGTTCCCTAGGGGTTGGGTGGGAGCAGTACTTC.

The genes are TRBV19 and TRBJ2-7, with D tentatively TRBD2 (6 bases). From germline, CDR1 is LNHDA and CDR2 SQIVND (reference sequence). The CDR3 has 14 amino acids. V lost 1 base and J 3 bases, leaving 10 bases between the germline ends. The CDR3 region is CASSIGNSGYEQYF. The DNA of the CDR3 is TGTGCCAGTAGTATAGGGAATAGCGGCTACGAGCAGTACTTC.

This clone was found a few times. This chain uses TRBV28 with TRBJ2-1; 8 bases match TRBD1. J was trimmed by 8 bases and V by 0 bases; bases with no gene match: 3. The CDR3 length is 14 residues. CDR1 MDHEN and CDR2 SYDVKM come from the germline V gene. CDR3 in DNA: TGTGCCAGCAGTTTATGGGACAGGGTCGATGAGCAGTTCTTC. It is translated as CASSLWDRVDEQFF.

The J gene is TRBJ1-1, the V gene TRBV10-3; 7 bases are shared with TRBD1. CDR3 length: 14 residues. The germline gives CDR1 ENHRY, CDR2 SYGVKD. Trimming cost V 5 bases and J 7 bases; bases outside gene matches: 10. CDR3 bases: TGTGCCATCAGTCCCTCGGTGAGGGACAGTGAAGCTTTCTTT. It codes for CAISPSVRDSEAFF.

A few counts support this clone. J is TRBJ2-2 and V is TRBV7-9; D perhaps matches TRBD2 (5 bases). Per the germline V gene, CDR1 is SEHNR and CDR2 is FQNEAQ (reference sequence). V was trimmed by 4 bases and J by 7 bases, leaving 10 bases between them. CDR3 length: 13 residues. CDR3 loop: CASSSIRGGELFF. The DNA for the CDR3 is TGTGCCAGCAGCTCCATCCGGGGCGGGGAGCTGTTTTTT.

V and J are TRBV27 and TRBJ2-7; 7 bases agree with TRBD1. The CDR3 runs 13 residues. Trimming cost V 4 bases and J 3 bases; bases outside gene matches: 3. The germline V gene encodes CDR1 MNHEY and CDR2 SMNVEV (reference sequence). In DNA form, the CDR3 reads TGTGCCAGCAGTTCGCCAGGGGGCTACGAGCAGTACTTC. The encoded protein is CASSSPGGYEQYF.

Concerning this clone: In the same sample, other DNA sequences code for this CDR3. This rearrangement joins TRBV20-1 to TRBJ2-1, with a possible D match to TRBD1 (5 bases). Germline V gene sequence: CDR1 DFQATT, CDR2 SNEGSKA (reference sequence). The germline V and J ends were trimmed by 3 bases and 6 bases, with 6 bases remaining between them. CDR3 length equals 11 residues. For the CDR3, the DNA is TGCAGTGCTAGGGGGCTCAATGAGCAGTTCTTC. Its protein is CSARGLNEQFF.

This clone came up once. This chain connects TRBV27 to TRBJ2-5, with a possible D match to TRBD2 (5 bases). The CDR3 contains 14 residues. Germline loops: CDR1 MNHEY, CDR2 SMNVEV (reference sequence). The V and J ends lost 5 bases and 5 bases respectively, with 15 bases between them. The CDR3 DNA follows: TGTGCCAGCAGTCGCCTCACTTCGGGGGAGACCCAGTACTTC. Its protein product is CASSRLTSGETQYF.

The chain carries TRBV4-2 and TRBJ2-5, with D possibly matching TRBD1 (6 bases). V was pared by 1 base and J by 2 bases, with 8 bases between. The V gene's germline CDR1 is LGHNA and CDR2 YNFKEQ. The CDR3 covers 14 residues. The CDR3 region has the DNA TGTGCCAGCAGCCAAGCGACAGGACAAGAGACCCAGTACTTC. This codes for CASSQATGQETQYF.

In its sample, this clone was seen a few times. This chain links TRBV14 with TRBJ1-2; 8 nucleotides match TRBD1. The CDR3 spans 14 residues. V shed 2 bases, J shed 5 bases, and the junction held 4 bases outside the gene matches. CDR1 is SGHDN and CDR2 is FVKESK in the germline V gene. The CDR3 region has the DNA TGTGCCAGCAGCCAATCAGGGGGCTGGTATGGCTACACCTTC. Translating it yields CASSQSGGWYGYTF. The full variable domain, its missing parts supplied by reference TRBV14 and TRBJ1-2, is EAGVTQFPSHSVIEKGQTVTLRCDPISGHDNLYWYRRVMGKEIKFLLHFVKESKQDESGMPNNRFLAERTGGTYSTLKVQPAELEDSGVYFCASSQSGGWYGYTFGSGTRLTVV.

The genes are TRBV30 and TRBJ1-2; D gene ambiguous. Looked up from germline, CDR1 is GTSNPN and CDR2 is SVGIG (reference sequence). Trimming took off 0 bases at V and 2 bases at J, with 16 bases between the two ends. The CDR3 consists of 16 residues. CDR3 sequence (DNA): TGTGCCTGGAGTGTACTATGGATCCGTACCAACTATGGCTACACCTTC. This gives the protein CAWSVLWIRTNYGYTF.

The chain combines TRBV5-1 with TRBJ2-5; 8 bases fit TRBD2. CDR1 is SGHRS and CDR2 is YFSETQ in the germline V gene. The trim removed 4 bases at V and 2 bases at J, leaving 10 bases unmatched. The CDR3 is 16 amino acids. The CDR3: CASSRRSGREQETQYF. CDR3 DNA sequence: TGCGCCAGCAGCCGAAGAAGCGGGAGAGAACAAGAGACCCAGTACTTC.

The chain employs TRBV28 and TRBJ2-5; D perhaps matches TRBD1 (5 bases). V gave up 3 bases and J gave up 2 bases, with 10 bases separating them. Germline V gene data show CDR1 as MDHEN and CDR2 as SYDVKM. The CDR3 totals 14 residues. CDR3 in DNA: TGTGCCAGCAGTTTTATACGACAGCAAGAGACCCAGTACTTC. Encoded protein: CASSFIRQQETQYF.

The chain uses TRBV15 and TRBJ1-5, with D possibly matching TRBD1 (5 bases). Per germline, CDR1 LNHNV and CDR2 YYDKDF (reference sequence). V lost 1 base and J 3 bases, leaving 13 bases between the germline ends. The CDR3 runs 16 residues. DNA of the CDR3: TGTGCCACCAGCAGAGGGGCAGGGTGGCCCAATCAGCCCCAGCATTTT. It is translated as CATSRGAGWPNQPQHF.

The J gene is TRBJ1-4, the V gene TRBV30; 7 positions match TRBD1. CDR3 length: 13 residues. The V gene's germline CDR1 is GTSNPN and CDR2 SVGIG (reference sequence). V lost 5 bases to trimming and J lost 4 bases; unmatched junction nucleotides: 4. DNA for the CDR3: TGTGCCTGGGGGACAGCAATTAATGAAAAACTGTTTTTT. It translates to CAWGTAINEKLFF.

The chain recombines TRBV28 with TRBJ2-1; 9 nucleotides match TRBD1. Per the germline V gene, CDR1 is MDHEN and CDR2 is SYDVKM. V shed 4 bases, J shed 2 bases, and the junction held 3 bases outside the gene matches. This CDR3 comprises 15 residues. CDR3 loop: CASSWDRAAYNEQFF. CDR3 nucleotide sequence: TGTGCCAGCAGTTGGGACAGGGCCGCCTACAATGAGCAGTTCTTC.

The V and J genes are TRBV7-8 and TRBJ1-5; the D gene is possibly TRBD1 (5 bases). Germline CDR1 SGHVS, CDR2 FQNEAQ. The CDR3 spans 15 residues. Trimming took off 1 base at V and 4 bases at J, with 11 bases between the two ends. The CDR3 spells CASSLVQGSNQPQHF. CDR3 in DNA: TGTGCCAGCAGCTTAGTTCAGGGTTCTAATCAGCCCCAGCATTTT.

CDR3 loop: CASSLTSQGGPGELFF. The CDR3 nucleotides read TGTGCCAGCAGCTTGACTAGCCAGGGAGGACCCGGGGAGCTGTTTTTT. The chain couples TRBV5-5 to TRBJ2-2, with TRBD2 as a possible D gene (6 bases). The germline CDR1 and CDR2 sequences are SGHKS and YYEKEE (reference sequence). This CDR3 region has 16 residues. V was pared by 1 base and J by 6 bases, with 16 bases between.

The chain couples TRBV5-1 to TRBJ2-1; TRBD2 is a possible D gene (6 bases). Trimming took 4 bases from V and 6 from J, leaving 14 bases between them. The CDR3 loop spans 14 amino acids. Germline CDR1 and CDR2: SGHRS and YFSETQ. DNA of the CDR3: TGCGCCAGCAGCGTGATAGCGGAGAGCAATGAGCAGTTCTTC. The encoded protein is CASSVIAESNEQFF.

This sequence joins TRBV25-1 and TRBJ1-1, with 7 bases matching TRBD1. Per the germline V gene, CDR1 is MGHDK and CDR2 is SYGVNS. CDR3 length: 17 amino acids. The junction had 15 bases not matched to a gene; V was cut back by 7 bases and J by 1 base. The CDR3 DNA reads TGTGCCAGCAAACAATCGGTGACAGGGTTCACGAACACTGAAGCTTTCTTT. The encoded protein is CASKQSVTGFTNTEAFF.

The chain recombines TRBV25-1 with TRBJ1-1, with D unresolved. The germline V and J ends were trimmed by 7 bases and 2 bases, with 8 bases remaining between them. Germline V gene lookup returns CDR1 MGHDK and CDR2 SYGVNS. The CDR3 totals 12 residues. CDR3 sequence: CASIGGNTEAFF. The CDR3 region has the DNA TGTGCCAGCATAGGAGGCAACACTGAAGCTTTCTTT.

J is TRBJ2-5 and V is TRBV27; D not resolved. The CDR3 is 11 residues long. The germline gives CDR1 MNHEY, CDR2 SMNVEV (reference sequence). V was clipped by 5 bases and J by 3 bases, with 4 bases between them. DNA of the CDR3: TGTGCCAGCAGTCGTGAAGAGACCCAGTACTTC. It translates to CASSREETQYF.

The genes are TRBV18 and TRBJ2-1, with TRBD2 as a possible D gene (5 bases). The CDR3 is 13 residues long. The V and J ends lost 6 bases and 5 bases respectively, with 11 bases between them. Looked up from germline, CDR1 is KGHSH and CDR2 is LQKENI. DNA for the CDR3: TGTGCCAGCTCTACCACCGGGAACAATGAGCAGTTCTTC. Protein sequence: CASSTTGNNEQFF.

The chain has TRBV29-1 and TRBJ1-1; D unclear. V was trimmed by 0 bases and J by 11 bases, leaving 13 bases between them. Germline values: CDR1 SQVTM, CDR2 ANQGSEA. The CDR3 is made up of 12 amino acids. The CDR3 DNA sequence: TGCAGCGTTGAAGATCGGGATCCTAGGGCTTTCTTT. This gives the protein CSVEDRDPRAFF.

This clone was counted ten times or more. The DNA for the CDR3 is TGTGCCAGTTTTCAATTTCAGGATAATGAAAAACTGTTTTTT. This encodes CASFQFQDNEKLFF. This rearrangement joins TRBV2 to TRBJ1-4; no definite D call. Germline V gives CDR1 SNHLY, CDR2 FYNNEI. V lost 9 bases and J 4 bases, leaving 15 bases between the germline ends. The CDR3 is 14 amino acids.

The CDR3 is CASSLGTSGSYNEQFF. The CDR3 DNA is TGTGCCAGCAGCCTGGGAACTAGCGGGAGCTACAATGAGCAGTTCTTC. This sequence joins TRBV4-2 and TRBJ2-1; TRBD2 agrees at 11 bases. Losses at the gene ends were 4 bases for V and 3 bases for J; bases not matched to a gene: 5. The CDR3 is made up of 16 amino acids. Germline V gene sequence: CDR1 LGHNA, CDR2 YNFKEQ.

V is TRBV6-5 and J is TRBJ2-1, with 10 bases identical to TRBD1. Germline V gene lookup returns CDR1 MNHEY and CDR2 SVGAGI. The V gene end was trimmed by 6 bases and the J gene end by 4 bases; junction bases not matched to a gene: 3. The CDR3 length is 14 residues. Written as DNA, the CDR3 is TGTGCCAGCAGGACAGGGGGCGCGTACAATGAGCAGTTCTTC. Translating it yields CASRTGGAYNEQFF.

This clone was recorded only once. The chain uses TRBV2 and TRBJ1-2, with D maybe TRBD1 (5 bases). This CDR3 contains 13 residues. In germline, CDR1 is SNHLY, CDR2 FYNNEI. V was clipped by 1 base and J by 4 bases, with 7 bases between them. The CDR3 DNA follows: TGTGCCAGCAGTGAAGGGAGGGGCTATGGCTACACCTTC. Its translation is CASSEGRGYGYTF.

The rearrangement uses TRBV30 and TRBJ1-2; 8 bases map to TRBD1. Germline V gene lookup returns CDR1 GTSNPN and CDR2 SVGIG (reference sequence). The CDR3 is 15 residues long. The V gene end was trimmed by 2 bases and the J gene end by 8 bases; junction bases not matched to a gene: 13. The CDR3 DNA follows: TGTGCCTGGAGTCCCCTGGACAGGGCAAACCGGGGCTACACCTTC. Translated, it gives CAWSPLDRANRGYTF.